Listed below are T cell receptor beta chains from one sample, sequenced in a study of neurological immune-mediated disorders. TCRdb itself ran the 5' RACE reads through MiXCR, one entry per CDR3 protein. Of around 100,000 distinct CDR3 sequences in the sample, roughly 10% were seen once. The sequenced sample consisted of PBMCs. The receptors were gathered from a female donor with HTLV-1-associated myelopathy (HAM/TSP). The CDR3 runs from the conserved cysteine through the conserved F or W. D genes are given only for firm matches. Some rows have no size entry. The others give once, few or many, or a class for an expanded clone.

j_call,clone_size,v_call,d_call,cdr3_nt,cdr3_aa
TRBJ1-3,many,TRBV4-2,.,TGTGCCAGCAGCCAAGGGCAGGGACCCTCTGGAAACACCATATATTTT,CASSQGQGPSGNTIYF
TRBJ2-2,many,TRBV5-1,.,TGCGCCAGCAGCCCCCAACTGCAATTCACCGGGGAGCTGTTTTTT,CASSPQLQFTGELFF
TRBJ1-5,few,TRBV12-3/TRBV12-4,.,TGTGCCAGCAGTTTAGGTCACGGTAGTCAGCCCCAGCATTTT,CASSLGHGSQPQHF
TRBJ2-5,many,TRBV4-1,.,TGCGCCAGCAGCCAAAGCCCGGGGCAGGGGACAAACTCCCTCCAAGAGACCCAGTACTTC,CASSQSPGQGTNSLQETQYF
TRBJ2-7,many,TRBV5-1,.,TGCGCCAGCAGCTTCGGGACGGGCTCCTACGAGCAGTACTTC,CASSFGTGSYEQYF
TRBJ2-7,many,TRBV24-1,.,TGTGCCACCAGTGATTCAAGGGACTCGATCTACGAGCAGTACTTC,CATSDSRDSIYEQYF
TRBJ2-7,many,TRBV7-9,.,TGTGCCAGCAGCCCCGCGTCCTACGAGCAGTACTTC,CASSPASYEQYF
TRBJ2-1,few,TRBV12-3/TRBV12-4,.,TGTGCCAGCAGATCGGCCCAGTTCTACAATGAGCAGTTCTTC,CASRSAQFYNEQFF
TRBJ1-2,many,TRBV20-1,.,TGCAGTGCTATCCTAAGAGGTCTTTACGGAGGCCCAAATGGCTACACCTTC,CSAILRGLYGGPNGYTF
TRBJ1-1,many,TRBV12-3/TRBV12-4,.,TGTGCCAGCAGTTTATACGGCACTGAAGCTTTCTTT,CASSLYGTEAFF
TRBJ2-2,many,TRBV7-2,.,TGTGCCAGCAGCACCAACACCGGGGAGCTGTTTTTT,CASSTNTGELFF
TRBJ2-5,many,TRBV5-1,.,TGCGCCAGCAGCTTAGGGACTTCGGAGACCCAGTACTTC,CASSLGTSETQYF
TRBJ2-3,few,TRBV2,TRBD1,TGTGCCAGCAGTGAAAGGGGGCTGGGGACAGATACGCAGTATTTT,CASSERGLGTDTQYF
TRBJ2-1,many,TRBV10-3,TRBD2,TGTGCCATCAGTGAGGGGGGCGGGGGGCCCTACAATGAGCAGTTCTTC,CAISEGGGGPYNEQFF
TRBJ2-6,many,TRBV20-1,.,TGCAGTGCTAGAGGGGTTGGGGCACAATGGGCCAACGTCCTGACTTTC,CSARGVGAQWANVLTF
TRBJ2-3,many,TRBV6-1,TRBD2,TGTGCCTTCCGGGACTACATTGATACGCAGTATTTT,CAFRDYIDTQYF
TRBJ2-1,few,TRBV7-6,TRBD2,TGTGCCAGCAGCTCCCTAGGGGCGGGGGGATACAATGAGCAGTTCTTC,CASSSLGAGGYNEQFF
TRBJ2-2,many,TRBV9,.,TGTGCCAGCAGCGTAGCGCGAGGGTTCGTGGACGGGGAGCTGTTTTTT,CASSVARGFVDGELFF
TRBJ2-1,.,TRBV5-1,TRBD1,TGCGCCAGCAGCGGGGACAGGGGAGGAAGGGCCTACAATGAGCAGTTCTTC,CASSGDRGGRAYNEQFF
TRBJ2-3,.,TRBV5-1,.,TGCGCCAGCGTCCTCCGGGGGGCCAGCACAGATACGCAGTATTTT,CASVLRGASTDTQYF
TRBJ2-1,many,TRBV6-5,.,TGTGCCAGCACTACTCAGGGGGGGGAGGGCAATGAGCAGTTCTTC,CASTTQGGEGNEQFF
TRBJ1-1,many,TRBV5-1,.,TGCGCCAGCAGCAAATCTCTAACAGGGAACACTGAAGCTTTCTTT,CASSKSLTGNTEAFF
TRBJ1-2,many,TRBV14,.,TGTGCCAGCAGCCACTACGGGGGTTCTGACTATGGCTACACCTTC,CASSHYGGSDYGYTF
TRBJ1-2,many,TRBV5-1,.,TGCGCCAGCAGCTTGCAGGTTGGGGGAGCTAACTATGGCTACACCTTC,CASSLQVGGANYGYTF
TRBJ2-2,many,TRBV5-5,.,TGTGCCAGCAGCTTCGGTCCCCGGGACGGAGACACCGGGGAGCTGTTTTTT,CASSFGPRDGDTGELFF
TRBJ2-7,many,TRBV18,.,TGTGCCAGCTCCCACAGTGCTTCCTACGAGCAGTACTTC,CASSHSASYEQYF
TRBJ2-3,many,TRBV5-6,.,TGTGCCAGCAAACCCCGGGGGCGGACAGATACGCAGTATTTT,CASKPRGRTDTQYF